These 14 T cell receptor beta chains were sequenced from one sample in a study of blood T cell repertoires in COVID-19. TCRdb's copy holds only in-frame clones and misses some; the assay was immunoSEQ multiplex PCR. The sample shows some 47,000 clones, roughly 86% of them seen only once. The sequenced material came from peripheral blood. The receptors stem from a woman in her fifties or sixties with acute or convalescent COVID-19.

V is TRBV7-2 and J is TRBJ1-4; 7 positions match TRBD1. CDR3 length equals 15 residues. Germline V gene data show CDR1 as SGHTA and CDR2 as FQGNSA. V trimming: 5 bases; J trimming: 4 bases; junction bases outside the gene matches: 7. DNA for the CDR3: TGTGCCAGCAGCCGTCAAGACAGGGTTAATGAAAAACTGTTTTTT. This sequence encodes CASSRQDRVNEKLFF.

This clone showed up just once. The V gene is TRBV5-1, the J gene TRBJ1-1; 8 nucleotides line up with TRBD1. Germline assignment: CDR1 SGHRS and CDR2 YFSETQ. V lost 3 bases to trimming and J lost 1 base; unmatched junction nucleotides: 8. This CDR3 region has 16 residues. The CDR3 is CASSSRQGMANTEAFF. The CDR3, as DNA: TGCGCCAGCAGCTCCCGACAGGGGATGGCGAACACTGAAGCTTTCTTT.

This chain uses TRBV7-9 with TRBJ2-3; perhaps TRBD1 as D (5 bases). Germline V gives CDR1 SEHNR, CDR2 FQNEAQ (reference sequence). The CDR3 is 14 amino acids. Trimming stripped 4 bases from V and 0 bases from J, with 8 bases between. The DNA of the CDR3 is TGTGCCAGCAGCTCGACAGATAGCACAGATACGCAGTATTTT. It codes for CASSSTDSTDTQYF.

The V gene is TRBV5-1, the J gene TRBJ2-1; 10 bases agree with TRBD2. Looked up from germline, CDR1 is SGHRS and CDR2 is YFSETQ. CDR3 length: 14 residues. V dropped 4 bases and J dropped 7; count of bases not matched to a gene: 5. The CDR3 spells CASSTPGLANEQFF. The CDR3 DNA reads TGCGCCAGCAGCACCCCGGGACTAGCGAATGAGCAGTTCTTC.

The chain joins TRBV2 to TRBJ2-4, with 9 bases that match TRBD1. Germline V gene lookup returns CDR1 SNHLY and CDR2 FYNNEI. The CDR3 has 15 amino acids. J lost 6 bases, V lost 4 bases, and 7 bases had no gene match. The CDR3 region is CASSASRGQGNIQYF. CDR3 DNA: TGTGCCAGCAGTGCCTCCCGGGGACAGGGAAACATTCAGTACTTC.

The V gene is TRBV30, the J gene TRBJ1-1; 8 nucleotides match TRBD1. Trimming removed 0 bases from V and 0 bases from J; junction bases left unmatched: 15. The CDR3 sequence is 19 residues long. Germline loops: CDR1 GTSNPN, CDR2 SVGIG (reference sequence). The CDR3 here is CAWSVPRVRGLVMNTEAFF. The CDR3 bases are TGTGCCTGGAGTGTCCCCCGCGTCAGGGGGCTTGTGATGAACACTGAAGCTTTCTTT. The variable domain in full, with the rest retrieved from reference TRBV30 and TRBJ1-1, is SQTIHQWPATLVQPVGSPLSLECTVEGTSNPNLYWYRQAAGRGLQLLFYSVGIGQISSEVPQNLSASRPQDRQFILSSKKLLLSDSGFYLCAWSVPRVRGLVMNTEAFFGQGTRLTVV.

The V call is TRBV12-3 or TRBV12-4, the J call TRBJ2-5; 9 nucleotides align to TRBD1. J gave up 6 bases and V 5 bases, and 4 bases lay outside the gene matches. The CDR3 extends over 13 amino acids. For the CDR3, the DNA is TGTGCCAGCAGTACGGACAGGGGAAAGACCCAGTACTTC. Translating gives CASSTDRGKTQYF.

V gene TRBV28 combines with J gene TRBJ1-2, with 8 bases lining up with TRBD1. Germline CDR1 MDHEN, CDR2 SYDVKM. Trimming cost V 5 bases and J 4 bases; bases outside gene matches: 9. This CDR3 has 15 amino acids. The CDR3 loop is CASSGMDRDFYGYTF. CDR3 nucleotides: TGTGCCAGCAGTGGGATGGACAGGGATTTCTATGGCTACACCTTC.

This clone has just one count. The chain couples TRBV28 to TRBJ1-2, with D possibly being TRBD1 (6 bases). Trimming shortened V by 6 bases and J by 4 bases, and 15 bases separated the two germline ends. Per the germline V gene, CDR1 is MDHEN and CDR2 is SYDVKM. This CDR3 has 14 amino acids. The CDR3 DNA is TGTGCCAGCAGCTGGGGGGGCTCCCGCTATGGCTACACCTTC. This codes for CASSWGGSRYGYTF.

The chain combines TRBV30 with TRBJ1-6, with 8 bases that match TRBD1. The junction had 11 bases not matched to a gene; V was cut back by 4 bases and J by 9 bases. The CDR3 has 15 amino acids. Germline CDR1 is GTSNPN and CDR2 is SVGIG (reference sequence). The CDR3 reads CAWTKTGEVRSPLHF. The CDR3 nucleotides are TGTGCCTGGACCAAGACAGGGGAAGTGCGTTCACCCCTCCACTTT.

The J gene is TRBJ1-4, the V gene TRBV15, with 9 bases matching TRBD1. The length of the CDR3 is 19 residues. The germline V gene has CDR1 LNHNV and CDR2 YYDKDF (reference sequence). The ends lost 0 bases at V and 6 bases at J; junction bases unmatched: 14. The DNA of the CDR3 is TGTGCCACCAGCAGAGAGGGACAGGGAGTGGTGATGAACTATGAAAAACTGTTTTTT. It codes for CATSREGQGVVMNYEKLFF.

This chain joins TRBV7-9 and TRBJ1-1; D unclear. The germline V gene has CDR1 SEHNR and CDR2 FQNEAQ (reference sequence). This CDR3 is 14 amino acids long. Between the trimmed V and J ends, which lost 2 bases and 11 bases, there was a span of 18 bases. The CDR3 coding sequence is TGTGCCAGCAGCTTAACGGCCGGCAGTTTAGCTGCTTTCTTT. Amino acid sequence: CASSLTAGSLAAFF.

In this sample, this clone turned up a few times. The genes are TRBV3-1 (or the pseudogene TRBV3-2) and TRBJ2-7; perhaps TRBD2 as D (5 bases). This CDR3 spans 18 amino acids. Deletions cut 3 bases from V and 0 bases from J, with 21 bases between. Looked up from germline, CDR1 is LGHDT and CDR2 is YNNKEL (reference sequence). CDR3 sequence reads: CASSHTGLSRASSYEQYF. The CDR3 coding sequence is TGTGCCAGCAGCCATACGGGGTTGAGTCGAGCCAGCTCCTACGAGCAGTACTTC.

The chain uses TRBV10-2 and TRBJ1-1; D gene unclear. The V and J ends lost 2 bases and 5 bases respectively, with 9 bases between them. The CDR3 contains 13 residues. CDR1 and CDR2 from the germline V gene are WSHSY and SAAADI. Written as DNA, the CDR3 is TGCGCCAGCAGTGAGGGAAGAGGGACTGAAGCTTTCTTT. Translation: CASSEGRGTEAFF.